The entry below gives a single T cell receptor (beta chain) sequence along with its context. This entry is derived from a study of Ad26.COV2.S vaccination and SARS-CoV-2 variants. Study details: By the intramuscular route, Ad26.COV2.S was given once, or twice 56 days apart.

V was pared by 1 base and J by 4 bases, with 7 bases between. The CDR3 has 13 residues. Looked up from germline, CDR1 is SNHLY and CDR2 is FYNNEI. Data came from immunoSEQ multiplex PCR; TCRdb stores just in-frame clones and leaves some out. Altogether 400,000 to 450,000 clones are present, over 75% being singletons, with the ten largest covering 12%. Treatment described: over 15 received Ad26.COV2.S at low or high dose, single or two shots; a few received placebo; per-sample allocation not given. After the first vaccine or placebo injection, samples were drawn on day 63. The origin of this receptor is a person aged 18 to 65 who received the Ad26.COV2.S COVID-19 vaccine or a placebo. V and J are TRBV2 and TRBJ1-1, with D hard to call. Source: peripheral blood, taken in a trial of Ad26.COV2.S vaccine versus placebo. The CDR3 region is CASSEVGPTEAFF. The CDR3 coding sequence is TGTGCCAGCAGTGAAGTTGGGCCCACTGAAGCTTTCTTT. Complete variable domain (other parts from reference TRBV2 and TRBJ1-1): EPEVTQTPSHQVTQMGQEVILRCVPISNHLYFYWYRQILGQKVEFLVSFYNNEISEKSEIFDDQFSVERPDGSNFTLKIRSTKLEDSAMYFCASSEVGPTEAFFGQGTRLTVV.